The rows below give T cell receptor beta chains drawn from one sample of a study of Ad26.COV2.S vaccination and SARS-CoV-2 variants. The protocol was immunoSEQ multiplex PCR, while the TCRdb copy is restricted to in-frame clones and leaves out a portion. The repertoire holds 350,000 to 500,000 clones, with 90% as singletons. Sequencing was performed on peripheral blood, taken in a trial of Ad26.COV2.S vaccine versus placebo. The receptors derive from a person aged 18-60 years who received the Ad26.COV2.S COVID-19 vaccine or a placebo. Both conserved end residues are part of each CDR3. The D gene is left open where the match is weak. Clone size is given for some rows only: seen once, a few or many times, or a class if the clone is expanded.

J gene: TRBJ1-3
V gene: TRBV5-8
D gene: -
clone size: -
CDR3 protein: CASSLRKPSGNTIYF
CDR3 DNA: TGTGCCAGCAGCTTGAGGAAACCCTCTGGAAACACCATATATTTT

J gene: TRBJ2-7
V gene: TRBV6-5
D gene: TRBD1
clone size: -
CDR3 protein: CATSQGAGEQYF
CDR3 DNA: TGTGCCACTTCACAGGGGGCGGGGGAGCAGTACTTC

J gene: TRBJ2-7
V gene: TRBV9
D gene: TRBD2
clone size: -
CDR3 protein: CASSAGLAGEQYF
CDR3 DNA: TGTGCCAGCAGCGCGGGACTAGCGGGAGAGCAGTACTTC

J gene: TRBJ2-5
V gene: TRBV5-4
D gene: TRBD2
clone size: few
CDR3 protein: CASSQVSGMSQETQYF
CDR3 DNA: TGTGCCAGCAGCCAGGTTAGCGGGATGTCCCAAGAGACCCAGTACTTC

J gene: TRBJ2-5
V gene: TRBV6-5
D gene: -
clone size: -
CDR3 protein: CASSYPRGQETQYF
CDR3 DNA: TGTGCCAGCAGTTACCCCAGGGGACAAGAGACCCAGTACTTC

J gene: TRBJ1-1
V gene: TRBV10-3
D gene: -
clone size: -
CDR3 protein: CAISESLGAEAFF
CDR3 DNA: TGTGCCATCAGTGAGTCATTGGGGGCTGAAGCTTTCTTT

J gene: TRBJ2-1
V gene: TRBV7-6
D gene: TRBD1
clone size: once
CDR3 protein: CASSLAVGQGDYNEQFF
CDR3 DNA: TGTGCCAGCAGCTTAGCGGTGGGACAGGGGGACTACAATGAGCAGTTCTTC

J gene: TRBJ2-7
V gene: TRBV19
D gene: -
clone size: -
CDR3 protein: CASSIGVNSYEQYF
CDR3 DNA: TGTGCCAGTAGTATTGGAGTTAACTCCTACGAGCAGTACTTC

J gene: TRBJ2-1
V gene: TRBV3-1/TRBV3-2
D gene: -
clone size: -
CDR3 protein: CASSQEGQGTYNEQFF
CDR3 DNA: TGTGCCAGCAGCCAAGAGGGCCAGGGGACATACAATGAGCAGTTCTTC

J gene: TRBJ1-5
V gene: TRBV11-2
D gene: -
clone size: once
CDR3 protein: CASSSDAPSVQPQHF
CDR3 DNA: TGTGCCAGCAGCTCCGACGCCCCGAGCGTTCAGCCCCAGCATTTT

J gene: TRBJ2-4
V gene: TRBV6-2/TRBV6-3
D gene: -
clone size: -
CDR3 protein: CASSPPGGIAKNIQYF
CDR3 DNA: TGTGCCAGCAGTCCCCCCGGCGGTATAGCCAAAAACATTCAGTACTTC

J gene: TRBJ2-3
V gene: TRBV6-2/TRBV6-3
D gene: -
clone size: -
CDR3 protein: CASSYNPGGVEDTQYF
CDR3 DNA: TGTGCCAGCAGTTACAACCCGGGCGGGGTTGAGGATACGCAGTATTTT

J gene: TRBJ1-4
V gene: TRBV7-9
D gene: -
clone size: -
CDR3 protein: CASSFEGDEKLFF
CDR3 DNA: TGTGCCAGCAGCTTCGAGGGTGATGAAAAACTGTTTTTT

J gene: TRBJ1-1
V gene: TRBV5-1
D gene: -
clone size: -
CDR3 protein: CASSPHGQNTEAFF
CDR3 DNA: TGCGCCAGCAGCCCTCACGGACAGAACACTGAAGCTTTCTTT